This TCR beta chain derives from a study of T cell responses to AZD1222 COVID-19 vaccine. Here immunoSEQ multiplex PCR was the method, and the copy in TCRdb shows in-frame clones only, minus some. Among 98,000 or so clones listed, roughly 87% were seen once. The CDR3 spans 13 residues. Germline lookup yields CDR1 MNHEY and CDR2 SMNVEV (reference sequence). The V end was cut by 4 bases, the J end by 7 bases, with 14 bases between. Sequenced material: peripheral blood, taken on day 0 of MenACWY control vaccination. J is TRBJ2-7 and V is TRBV27; a weak D match, TRBD1 (5 bases). The TCR originated in an adult in good health. CDR3 nucleotide sequence: TGTGCCAGCAGTTCCAACTCAAGACAGGAGCAGTACTTC. As protein: CASSSNSRQEQYF.